This entry lists 23 T cell receptor beta chains sequenced from one sample in a study of blood T cell repertoires in COVID-19. Produced via immunoSEQ multiplex PCR; TCRdb's table is partial and in-frame only. This repertoire shows approximately 250,000 clones, roughly 83% found once; its top ten account for 4.6%. The sequencing sample was made of peripheral blood. These receptors originate from a man aged 60-69 years who had recovered from COVID-19.

This rearrangement joins TRBV14 to TRBJ1-1; tentatively, D is TRBD1 (5 bases). Per the germline V gene, CDR1 is SGHDN and CDR2 is FVKESK. The V end lost 3 bases, the J end lost 11 bases, and 19 bases lay between the germline ends. The CDR3 sequence is 14 residues long. In DNA, the CDR3 is TGTGCCAGCAGCCACGGGGGTTTTGGGGCTTGGGCTTTCTTT. Translation gives CASSHGGFGAWAFF.

V and J are TRBV7-2 and TRBJ2-1; 14 bases align to TRBD2. The V and J ends lost 5 bases and 4 bases, in that order; junction bases with no gene match: 7. CDR1 and CDR2 (germline): SGHTA, FQGNSA. The CDR3 totals 17 residues. The CDR3 DNA reads as TGTGCCAGCAGCATCGGGACTAGCGGGGGCCGATACAATGAGCAGTTCTTC. This encodes CASSIGTSGGRYNEQFF.

This chain links TRBV30 with TRBJ1-6, with TRBD1 matching over 7 bases. Germline V gives CDR1 GTSNPN, CDR2 SVGIG (reference sequence). This CDR3 has 14 residues. The ends lost 2 bases at V and 7 bases at J; junction bases unmatched: 5. The DNA of the CDR3 is TGTGCCTGGAGTAGGGACAGTCCCAATTCACCCCTCCACTTT. Translated, it gives CAWSRDSPNSPLHF. The whole variable domain, remainder taken from reference TRBV30 and TRBJ1-6, is SQTIHQWPATLVQPVGSPLSLECTVEGTSNPNLYWYRQAAGRGLQLLFYSVGIGQISSEVPQNLSASRPQDRQFILSSKKLLLSDSGFYLCAWSRDSPNSPLHFGNGTRLTVT.

The V call is TRBV2, the J call TRBJ1-2; D is possibly TRBD1 (6 bases). Germline values: CDR1 SNHLY, CDR2 FYNNEI. The CDR3 consists of 14 residues. V lost 7 bases and J 3 bases, leaving 15 bases between the germline ends. The CDR3 nucleotides are TGTGCCAGCATCTGGGGGGGCTCAGACTATGGCTACACCTTC. Its translation: CASIWGGSDYGYTF.

The rearrangement links TRBV6-5 to TRBJ1-1; 10 bases align to TRBD1. Per the germline V gene, CDR1 is MNHEY and CDR2 is SVGAGI. CDR3 size: 14 residues. J was trimmed by 2 bases and V by 6 bases; bases with no gene match: 3. CDR3 nucleotides: TGTGCCAGCAGCCTGACAGGGGGCAACACTGAAGCTTTCTTT. It encodes CASSLTGGNTEAFF.

The chain joins TRBV5-4 to TRBJ2-2; no clear D gene. The germline V gene has CDR1 SGHNT and CDR2 YYREEE (reference sequence). The CDR3 covers 13 residues. The V end was cut by 4 bases, the J end by 2 bases, with 6 bases between. CDR3 coding DNA: TGTGCCAGCAGCCCCTATAACACCGGGGAGCTGTTTTTT. Amino acid sequence: CASSPYNTGELFF. The complete variable domain, with remaining parts taken from reference TRBV5-4 and TRBJ2-2, reads ETGVTQSPTHLIKTRGQQVTLRCSSQSGHNTVSWYQQALGQGPQFIFQYYREEENGRGNFPPRFSGLQFPNYSSELNVNALELDDSALYLCASSPYNTGELFFGEGSRLTVL.

Ten or more counts support this clone. At one end, the junction sequence differs from germline, possibly due to a read error. V and J are TRBV4-1 and TRBJ2-1; 10 positions match TRBD2. Germline CDR1 MGHRA, CDR2 YSYEKL. The CDR3 covers 15 residues. The CDR3 sequence: CASSQDPLAGVSYLF. In nucleotides, the CDR3 is TGCGCCAGCAGCCAAGATCCTCTAGCGGGAGTAAGTTATCTCTTC.

CDR3 loop: CASSIRTSGRETQYF. CDR3 DNA sequence: TGTGCCAGTAGCATACGGACTAGCGGGAGAGAGACCCAGTACTTC. The chain links TRBV19 to TRBJ2-5; 13 bases are a match to TRBD2. The CDR3 is made up of 15 amino acids. The V and J ends lost 6 bases and 4 bases, in that order; junction bases with no gene match: 5. From germline, CDR1 is LNHDA and CDR2 SQIVND (reference sequence).

The chain joins TRBV18 to TRBJ2-1; TRBD1 matches at 10 bases. This CDR3 is built from 14 residues. The germline gives CDR1 KGHSH, CDR2 LQKENI. With 5 bases clipped from V and 7 bases from J, the junction kept 5 bases outside the gene matches. The CDR3 region is CASSSSGQGNEQFF. DNA of the CDR3: TGTGCCAGCTCATCCTCGGGACAGGGGAATGAGCAGTTCTTC.

This clone was observed a few times. The chain couples TRBV19 to TRBJ2-2; D possibly corresponds to TRBD1 (6 bases). Germline CDR1 and CDR2: LNHDA and SQIVND (reference sequence). V was pared by 6 bases and J by 4 bases, with 21 bases between. The CDR3 loop spans 17 amino acids. The CDR3 here is CASSIMGAARSTGELFF. CDR3 DNA sequence: TGTGCCAGTAGCATCATGGGGGCGGCGCGGAGCACCGGGGAGCTGTTTTTT.

The J gene is TRBJ2-1, the V gene TRBV5-1; TRBD1 matches 10 bases. This CDR3 contains 14 residues. Germline V lookup: CDR1 SGHRS, CDR2 YFSETQ. V trimming: 0 bases; J trimming: 8 bases; junction bases outside the gene matches: 2. The chain's CDR3 is CASSLAGQGYEQFF. CDR3 in DNA: TGCGCCAGCAGCTTGGCGGGACAGGGGTATGAGCAGTTCTTC.

The CDR3 nucleotides are TGCAGCGTACGGCAGGGGCACTACGAGCAGTACTTC. It encodes CSVRQGHYEQYF. The V call is TRBV29-1, the J call TRBJ2-7; tentatively, D is TRBD1 (6 bases). The CDR3 consists of 12 residues. V lost 6 bases and J 3 bases, leaving 12 bases between the germline ends. Germline loops: CDR1 SQVTM, CDR2 ANQGSEA.

This clone occurred once. The chain carries TRBV27 and TRBJ1-1; unclear D gene. Germline lookup yields CDR1 MNHEY and CDR2 SMNVEV (reference sequence). This CDR3 has 13 amino acids. V lost 5 bases and J lost 3, with 10 bases in between. CDR3 loop: CASSPGSYTEAFF. The CDR3 region has the DNA TGTGCCAGCAGTCCAGGTTCGTACACTGAAGCTTTCTTT.

V and J are TRBV5-1 and TRBJ2-3; D call uncertain. The CDR3 runs to 15 residues. The V end was cut by 0 bases, the J end by 3 bases, with 11 bases between. The germline CDR1 and CDR2 sequences are SGHRS and YFSETQ. The DNA of the CDR3 is TGCGCCAGCAGCTTGGAAGCTCTCCGGACAGATACGCAGTATTTT. It is translated as CASSLEALRTDTQYF.

This clone was found once. The chain joins TRBV28 to TRBJ2-7, with TRBD1 identical over 12 bases. Trimming at V came to 4 bases and at J to 1 base, leaving 5 bases not matched to a gene. The CDR3 has 16 residues. Per the germline V gene, CDR1 is MDHEN and CDR2 is SYDVKM. The chain's CDR3 is CASSSTGQGASYEQYF. In nucleotides, the CDR3 is TGTGCCAGCAGTTCCACGGGACAGGGGGCGTCCTACGAGCAGTACTTC.

The CDR3 nucleotides read TGCGCCAGCACCCCGACAGGGTTAGATACGCAGTATTTT. Its protein product is CASTPTGLDTQYF. This chain connects TRBV5-1 to TRBJ2-3, with 7 bases aligning to TRBD1. Trimming took 6 bases from V and 5 from J; bases not matched to a gene: 6. The CDR3 is 13 residues long. Per germline, CDR1 SGHRS and CDR2 YFSETQ.

The chain recombines TRBV5-1 with TRBJ2-2; unclear D gene. CDR1 and CDR2 from the germline V gene are SGHRS and YFSETQ. The CDR3 loop spans 15 amino acids. V was cut by 4 bases and J by 2 bases, with 12 bases left in between. CDR3 in DNA: TGCGCCAGCAGCGTGGACGGAGCTAACACCGGGGAGCTGTTTTTT. Protein product: CASSVDGANTGELFF.

The V gene is TRBV5-1, the J gene TRBJ2-5; a weak D match, TRBD2 (6 bases). The CDR3 sequence is 15 residues long. The V end lost 4 bases, the J end lost 5 bases, and 18 bases lay between the germline ends. Germline lookup yields CDR1 SGHRS and CDR2 YFSETQ. CDR3 coding DNA: TGCGCCAGCAGCCCTAGAGGAGGGGCGGTGGAGACCCAGTACTTC. Protein sequence: CASSPRGGAVETQYF.

The chain links TRBV19 to TRBJ1-1, with 8 bases that match TRBD1. V dropped 1 base and J dropped 1; count of bases not matched to a gene: 5. The CDR3 runs to 16 residues. Germline-derived CDR1 and CDR2 are LNHDA and SQIVND (reference sequence). CDR3 amino acids: CASSIGDRTANTEAFF. The CDR3 nucleotides are TGTGCCAGTAGTATAGGGGACAGGACCGCGAACACTGAAGCTTTCTTT.

The rearrangement joins TRBV4-1 to TRBJ2-7; the match to TRBD2 covers 7 bases. V shed 3 bases and J 3 bases; nucleotides not matched to a gene: 11. CDR3 length: 16 residues. Germline V CDR1 and CDR2: MGHRA, YSYEKL. CDR3 sequence reads: CASSQTPSGTYYEQYF. The DNA of the CDR3 is TGCGCCAGCAGCCAGACCCCTAGCGGAACTTACTACGAGCAGTACTTC.

The chain joins TRBV19 to TRBJ1-3; D ambiguous. V shed 7 bases and J shed 4 bases, with 11 bases lying between them. Per germline, CDR1 LNHDA and CDR2 SQIVND (reference sequence). The CDR3 runs to 13 residues. CDR3 sequence reads: CASNSQAGNTIYF. The CDR3 DNA reads TGTGCCAGTAATTCGCAGGCGGGAAACACCATATATTTT.

This clone was seen more than once but under ten times. The gene calls are TRBV19 and TRBJ2-3; 7 bases are shared with TRBD1. The V gene end was trimmed by 7 bases and the J gene end by 6 bases; junction bases not matched to a gene: 4. This CDR3 contains 12 residues. Germline CDR1 and CDR2: LNHDA and SQIVND (reference sequence). The CDR3 here is CASTGQVDTQYF. The DNA of the CDR3 is TGTGCCAGTACCGGACAGGTGGATACGCAGTATTTT.

This chain connects TRBV7-8 to TRBJ2-7; D may be TRBD2 (6 bases). The CDR3 spans 16 residues. Trimming stripped 5 bases from V and 9 bases from J, with 26 bases between. CDR1 and CDR2 from the germline V gene are SGHVS and FQNEAQ. The chain's CDR3 is CASSISDSGANPAQYF. For the CDR3, the DNA is TGTGCCAGCAGCATCAGTGATAGCGGAGCTAACCCTGCGCAGTACTTC. Supplemented by reference TRBV7-8 and TRBJ2-7, the full variable domain reads GAGVSQSPRYKVAKRGQDVALRCDPISGHVSLFWYQQALGQGPEFLTYFQNEAQLDKSGLPSDRFFAERPEGSVSTLKIQRTQQEDSAVYLCASSISDSGANPAQYFGPGTRLTVT.